This TCR beta chain was retrieved from a study of patients and donors after allogeneic stem cell transplantation. The sample holds a few counts of this clonotype. TCRdb analysed the RT-PCR reads with MiXCR anew, one entry per CDR3 protein. The table has approximately 200,000 distinct CDR3 sequences, less than 15% seen once. Germline V lookup: CDR1 SGHRS, CDR2 YFSETQ. Trimming pared 0 bases from V and 1 base from J, leaving 9 bases between. The CDR3 length is 15 residues. The source material was blood, either unsorted or a sorted T cell fraction (not recorded which). The chain employs TRBV5-1 and TRBJ2-3; no firm D call. This clonotype originated in a human donor who was either an allogeneic HSCT recipient or a stem cell or donor lymphocyte infusion donor (not recorded which). It is not recorded whose cells these are; they may come from a transplant donor. The CDR3 here is CASSLEDTGTDTQYF. CDR3 nucleotide sequence: TGCGCCAGCAGCTTGGAAGATACAGGCACAGATACGCAGTATTTT.